A selection of T cell receptor beta chains follows, all from one sample in a study of OX40 agonist ivuxolimab in advanced cancers. The assay was immunoSEQ multiplex PCR, and TCRdb's table has in-frame clones only and misses some. The table lists around 68,000 clones, about nine tenths of them singletons, with around 2.7% in the top ten. Sequenced here: CD4+ or CD8+ T cells sorted from blood, sampled in a trial of the OX40 agonist ivuxolimab. These receptors all stem from an adult with an advanced solid tumor such as melanoma, head and neck, liver or kidney cancer. CDR3s leave out the opening cysteine and the closing phenylalanine or tryptophan.

TRBJ1-5 | TRBV28 | ASSVGQGYRQPQH
TRBJ1-1 | TRBV5-1 | ASSDDRVGTEAF
TRBJ1-3 | TRBV14 | ASSQGWRGSGNTIY
TRBJ1-5 | TRBV6-1 | ASSELRQINQPQH
TRBJ2-1 | TRBV5-4 | ASTPRGGSYNEQF
TRBJ2-4 | TRBV2 | ASSATGTGGNIQY
TRBJ1-4 | TRBV2 | ASSGQDATNEKLF
TRBJ2-5 | TRBV5-4 | ASSLKAGGETQY
TRBJ2-1 | TRBV19 | ASSPTGGLAGYNEQF
TRBJ1-2 | TRBV19 | ASSIGTSAYYGYT
TRBJ1-4 | TRBV2 | ASSPDGATNEKLF
TRBJ1-2 | TRBV9 | ASSGTDTYGYT
TRBJ2-4 | TRBV21-1 | ASSKFRTVAKNIQY
TRBJ2-3 | TRBV12-5 | ASGPGQALSTDTQY
TRBJ2-5 | TRBV28 | ASRPPIGQETQY
TRBJ2-5 | TRBV5-1 | ASSLQETQY
TRBJ1-6 | TRBV5-1 | ASSAPAGRNSPLH
TRBJ2-7 | TRBV6-1 | ASRLGLATNEQY
TRBJ1-6 | TRBV11-2 | ASSLGVAALAPLH
TRBJ1-3 | TRBV11-3 | ASSGYRISGNTIY
TRBJ1-6 | TRBV28 | ASSRRSGGPSPLH
TRBJ2-7 | TRBV5-8 | ASSLAIRGTYEQY
TRBJ2-5 | TRBV7-7 | ASSLGPIETQY
TRBJ2-5 | TRBV7-9 | ASSLSASGGQETQY
TRBJ1-5 | TRBV30 | AWRGQGLGPQH
TRBJ1-5 | TRBV27 | ASSSSFSTVRQPQH
TRBJ2-1 | TRBV7-9 | ASSLVEFNEQF
TRBJ2-5 | TRBV7-9 | ASSLLAGGEKTQY
TRBJ1-1 | TRBV6-6 | ASSYWGRAEAF
TRBJ1-1 | TRBV30 | AWSVGGTGTEAF
TRBJ1-1 | TRBV7-2 | ASSLEGAGVTEAF
TRBJ2-3 | TRBV9 | ASSTRLATDTQY